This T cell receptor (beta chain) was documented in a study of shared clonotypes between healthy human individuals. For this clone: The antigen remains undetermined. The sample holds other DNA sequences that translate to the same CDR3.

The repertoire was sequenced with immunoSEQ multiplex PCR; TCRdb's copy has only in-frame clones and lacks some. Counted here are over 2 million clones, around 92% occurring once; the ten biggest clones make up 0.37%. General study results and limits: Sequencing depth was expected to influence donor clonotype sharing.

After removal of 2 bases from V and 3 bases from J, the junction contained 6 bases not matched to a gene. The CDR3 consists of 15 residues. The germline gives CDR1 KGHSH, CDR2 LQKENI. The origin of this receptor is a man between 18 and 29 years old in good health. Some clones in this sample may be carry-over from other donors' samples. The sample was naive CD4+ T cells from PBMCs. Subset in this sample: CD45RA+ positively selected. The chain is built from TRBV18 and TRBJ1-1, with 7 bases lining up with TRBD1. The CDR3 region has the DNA TGTGCCAGCTCACCAGTGACAGGGTCTGACACTGAAGCTTTCTTT. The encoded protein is CASSPVTGSDTEAFF.